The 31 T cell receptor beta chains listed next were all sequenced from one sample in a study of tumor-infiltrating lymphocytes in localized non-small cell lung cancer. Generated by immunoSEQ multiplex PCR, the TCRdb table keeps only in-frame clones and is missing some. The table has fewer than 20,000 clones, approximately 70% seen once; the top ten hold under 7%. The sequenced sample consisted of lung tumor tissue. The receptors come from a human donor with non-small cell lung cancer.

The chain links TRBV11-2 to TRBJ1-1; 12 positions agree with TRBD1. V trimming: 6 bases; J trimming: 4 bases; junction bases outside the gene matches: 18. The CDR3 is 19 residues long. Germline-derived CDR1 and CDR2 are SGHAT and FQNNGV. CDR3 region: CASSFKRGTGGYLGTEAFF. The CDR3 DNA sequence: TGTGCCAGCAGTTTTAAGAGGGGGACAGGGGGCTATCTGGGCACTGAAGCTTTCTTT. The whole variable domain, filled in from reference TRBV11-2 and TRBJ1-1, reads EAGVAQSPRYKIIEKRQSVAFWCNPISGHATLYWYQQILGQGPKLLIQFQNNGVVDDSQLPKDRFSAERLKGVDSTLKIQPAKLEDSAVYLCASSFKRGTGGYLGTEAFFGQGTRLTVV.

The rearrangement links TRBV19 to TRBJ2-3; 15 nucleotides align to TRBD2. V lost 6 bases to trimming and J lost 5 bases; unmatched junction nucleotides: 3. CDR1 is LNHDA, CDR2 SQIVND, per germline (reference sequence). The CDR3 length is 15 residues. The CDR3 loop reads CASSRTSGRGDTQYF. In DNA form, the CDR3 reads TGTGCCAGTAGCCGGACTAGCGGGAGGGGAGATACGCAGTATTTT.

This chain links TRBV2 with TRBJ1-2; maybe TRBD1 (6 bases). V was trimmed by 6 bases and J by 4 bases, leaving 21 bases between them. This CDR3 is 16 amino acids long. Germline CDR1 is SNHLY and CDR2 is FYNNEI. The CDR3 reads CASRQGSLTGTYGYTF. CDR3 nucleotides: TGTGCCAGCAGACAGGGATCACTCACCGGTACCTATGGCTACACCTTC.

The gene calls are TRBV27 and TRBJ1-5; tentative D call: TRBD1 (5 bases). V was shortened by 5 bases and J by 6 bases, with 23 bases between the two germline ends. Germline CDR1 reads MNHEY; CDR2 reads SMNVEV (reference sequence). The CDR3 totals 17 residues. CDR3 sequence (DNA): TGTGCCAGCAGTATCGCCGGGGGAGACATAAGAGGTCAGCCCCAGCATTTT. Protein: CASSIAGGDIRGQPQHF.

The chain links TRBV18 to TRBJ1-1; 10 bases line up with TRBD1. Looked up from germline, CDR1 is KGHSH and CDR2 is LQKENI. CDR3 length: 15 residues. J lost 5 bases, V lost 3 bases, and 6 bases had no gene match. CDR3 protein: CASSPGQGSRTEAFF. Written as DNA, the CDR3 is TGTGCCAGCTCACCGGGACAGGGGAGTAGGACTGAAGCTTTCTTT.

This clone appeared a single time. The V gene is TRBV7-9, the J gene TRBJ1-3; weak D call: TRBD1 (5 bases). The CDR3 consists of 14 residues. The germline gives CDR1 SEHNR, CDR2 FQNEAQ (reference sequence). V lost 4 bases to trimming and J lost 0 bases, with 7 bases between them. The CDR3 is CASSSQDSGNTIYF. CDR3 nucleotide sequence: TGTGCCAGCAGCTCACAGGACTCTGGAAACACCATATATTTT.

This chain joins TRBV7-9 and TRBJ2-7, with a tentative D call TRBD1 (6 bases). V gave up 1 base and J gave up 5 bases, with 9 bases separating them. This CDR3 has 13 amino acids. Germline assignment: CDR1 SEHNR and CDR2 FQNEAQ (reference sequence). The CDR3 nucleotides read TGTGCCAGCAGCTTAGGGAACAGGGACGAGCAGTACTTC. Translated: CASSLGNRDEQYF. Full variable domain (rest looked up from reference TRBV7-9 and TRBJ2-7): DTGVSQNPRHKITKRGQNVTFRCDPISEHNRLYWYRQTLGQGPEFLTYFQNEAQLEKSRLLSDRFSAERPKGSFSTLEIQRTEQGDSAMYLCASSLGNRDEQYFGPGTRLTVT.

CDR3 DNA: TGTGCCAGCAGACCCTTTCGTGGAGGGCCCGGGGAGCTGTTTTTT. It is translated as CASRPFRGGPGELFF. V gene TRBV6-5 combines with J gene TRBJ2-2, with a tentative D call TRBD2 (6 bases). The length of the CDR3 is 15 residues. V shed 6 bases and J shed 6 bases, with 17 bases lying between them. Germline V lookup: CDR1 MNHEY, CDR2 SVGAGI.

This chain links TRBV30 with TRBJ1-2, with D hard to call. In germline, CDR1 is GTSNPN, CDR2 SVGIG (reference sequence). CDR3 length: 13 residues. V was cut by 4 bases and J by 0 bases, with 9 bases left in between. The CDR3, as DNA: TGTGCCTGGACCGTTAAAGCTAACTATGGCTACACCTTC. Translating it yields CAWTVKANYGYTF.

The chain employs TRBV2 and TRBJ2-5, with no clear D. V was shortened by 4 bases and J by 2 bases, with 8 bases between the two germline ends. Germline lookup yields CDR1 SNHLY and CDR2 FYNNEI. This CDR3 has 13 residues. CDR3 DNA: TGTGCCAGCAGTGCTCTCGGGCAAGAGACCCAGTACTTC. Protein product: CASSALGQETQYF.

The DNA for the CDR3 is TGTGCCAGCAGCTTTGGTCTAGCGGGAGGGCAGGAGCAGTTCTTC. Translated: CASSFGLAGGQEQFF. This chain uses TRBV5-6 with TRBJ2-1; 12 positions agree with TRBD2. CDR1 is SGHDT and CDR2 is YYEEEE in the germline V gene. With 2 bases clipped from V and 10 bases from J, the junction kept 7 bases outside the gene matches. This CDR3 comprises 15 residues.

The CDR3 loop is CARRGPTSSEKLFF. The CDR3 DNA sequence: TGTGCCAGACGGGGTCCTACCTCGAGTGAAAAACTGTTTTTT. The rearrangement joins TRBV2 to TRBJ1-4; D is ambiguous. Trimming shortened V by 9 bases and J by 7 bases, and 18 bases separated the two germline ends. The germline CDR1 and CDR2 sequences are SNHLY and FYNNEI. The CDR3 covers 14 residues.

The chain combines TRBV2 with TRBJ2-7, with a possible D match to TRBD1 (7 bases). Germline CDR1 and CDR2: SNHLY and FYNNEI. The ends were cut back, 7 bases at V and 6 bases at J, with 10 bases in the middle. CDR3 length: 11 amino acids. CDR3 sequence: CASNQGGEQYF. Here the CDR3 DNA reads TGTGCCAGCAACCAGGGGGGCGAGCAGTACTTC. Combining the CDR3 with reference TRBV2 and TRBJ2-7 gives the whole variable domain EPEVTQTPSHQVTQMGQEVILRCVPISNHLYFYWYRQILGQKVEFLVSFYNNEISEKSEIFDDQFSVERPDGSNFTLKIRSTKLEDSAMYFCASNQGGEQYFGPGTRLTVT.

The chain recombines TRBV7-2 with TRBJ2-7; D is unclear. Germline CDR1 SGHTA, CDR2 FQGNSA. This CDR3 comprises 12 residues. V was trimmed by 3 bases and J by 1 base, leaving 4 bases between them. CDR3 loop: CASSFASYEQYF. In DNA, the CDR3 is TGTGCCAGCAGCTTTGCTTCCTACGAGCAGTACTTC.

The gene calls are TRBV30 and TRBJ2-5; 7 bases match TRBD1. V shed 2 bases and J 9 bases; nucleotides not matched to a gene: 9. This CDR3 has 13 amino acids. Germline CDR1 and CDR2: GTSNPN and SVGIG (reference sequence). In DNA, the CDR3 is TGTGCCTGGAGTACCGGACAGGCCCGGGCCCAGTACTTC. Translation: CAWSTGQARAQYF. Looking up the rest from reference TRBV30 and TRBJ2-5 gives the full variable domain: SQTIHQWPATLVQPVGSPLSLECTVEGTSNPNLYWYRQAAGRGLQLLFYSVGIGQISSEVPQNLSASRPQDRQFILSSKKLLLSDSGFYLCAWSTGQARAQYFGPGTRLLVL.

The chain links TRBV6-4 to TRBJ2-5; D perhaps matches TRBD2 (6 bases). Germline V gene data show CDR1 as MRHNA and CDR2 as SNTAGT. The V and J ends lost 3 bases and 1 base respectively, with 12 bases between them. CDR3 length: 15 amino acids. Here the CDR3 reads CASSENGGGQETQYF. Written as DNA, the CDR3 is TGTGCCAGCAGTGAAAACGGGGGTGGCCAAGAGACCCAGTACTTC.

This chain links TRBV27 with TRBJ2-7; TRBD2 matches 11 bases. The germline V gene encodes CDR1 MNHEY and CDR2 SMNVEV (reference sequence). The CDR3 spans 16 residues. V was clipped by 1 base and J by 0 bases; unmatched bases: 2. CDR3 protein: CASSLWLAGGSYEQYF. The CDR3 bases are TGTGCCAGCAGTTTATGGCTAGCGGGAGGCTCCTACGAGCAGTACTTC.

This CDR3 reads CAWSVLQGRNIQYF. The CDR3 coding sequence is TGTGCCTGGAGTGTACTTCAGGGGAGAAACATTCAGTACTTC. This chain links TRBV30 with TRBJ2-4, with D perhaps matching TRBD1 (6 bases). Germline V gene sequence: CDR1 GTSNPN, CDR2 SVGIG (reference sequence). The CDR3 is made up of 14 amino acids. V lost 0 bases, J lost 6 bases, and 12 bases lay in between. The entire variable domain, with the rest obtained from reference TRBV30 and TRBJ2-4, is as follows: SQTIHQWPATLVQPVGSPLSLECTVEGTSNPNLYWYRQAAGRGLQLLFYSVGIGQISSEVPQNLSASRPQDRQFILSSKKLLLSDSGFYLCAWSVLQGRNIQYFGAGTRLSVL.

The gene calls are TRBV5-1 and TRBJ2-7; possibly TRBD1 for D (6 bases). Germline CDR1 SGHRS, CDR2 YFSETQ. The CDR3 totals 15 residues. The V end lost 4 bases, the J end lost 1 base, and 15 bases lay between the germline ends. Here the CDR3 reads CASSVYRDKSYEQYF. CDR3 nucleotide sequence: TGCGCCAGCAGCGTCTACCGGGACAAGTCCTACGAGCAGTACTTC.

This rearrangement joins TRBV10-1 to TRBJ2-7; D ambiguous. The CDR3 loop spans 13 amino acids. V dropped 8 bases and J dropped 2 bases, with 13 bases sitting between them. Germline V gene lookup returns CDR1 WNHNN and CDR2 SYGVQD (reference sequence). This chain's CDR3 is CASFPGYPYEQYF. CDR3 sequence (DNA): TGCGCCAGCTTCCCCGGGTACCCCTACGAGCAGTACTTC.

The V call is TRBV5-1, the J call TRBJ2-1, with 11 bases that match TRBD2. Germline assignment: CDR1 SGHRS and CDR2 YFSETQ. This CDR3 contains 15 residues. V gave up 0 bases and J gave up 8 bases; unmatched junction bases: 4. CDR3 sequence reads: CASSLDSGGAYEQFF. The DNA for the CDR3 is TGCGCCAGCAGCTTGGATAGCGGGGGGGCCTATGAGCAGTTCTTC.

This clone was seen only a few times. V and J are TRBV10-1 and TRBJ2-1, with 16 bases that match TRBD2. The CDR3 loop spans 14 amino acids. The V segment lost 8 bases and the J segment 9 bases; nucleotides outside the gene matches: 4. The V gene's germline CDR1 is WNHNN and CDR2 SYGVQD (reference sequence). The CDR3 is CASGTSGRAGEQFF. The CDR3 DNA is TGCGCCAGCGGGACTAGCGGGAGGGCGGGTGAGCAGTTCTTC.

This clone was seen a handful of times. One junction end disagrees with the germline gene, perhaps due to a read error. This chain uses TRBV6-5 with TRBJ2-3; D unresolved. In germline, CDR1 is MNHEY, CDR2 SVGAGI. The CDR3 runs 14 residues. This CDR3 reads CASSYDLRTDTQYF. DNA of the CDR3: TGTGCCAGCAGTTACGACCTTCGCACGGATACGCAGTATTTT.

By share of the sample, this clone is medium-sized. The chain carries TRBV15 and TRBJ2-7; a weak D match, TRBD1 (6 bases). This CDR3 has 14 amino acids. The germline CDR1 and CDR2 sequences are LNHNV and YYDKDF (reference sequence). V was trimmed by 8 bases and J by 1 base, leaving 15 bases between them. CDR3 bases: TGTGCCACCGGAAAGGGACAAGTTTCCTACGAGCAGTACTTC. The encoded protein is CATGKGQVSYEQYF.

The CDR3 sequence: CASGRAILDTQYF. As DNA, the CDR3 is TGTGCCAGCGGGAGGGCCATTTTAGATACGCAGTATTTT. V is TRBV9 and J is TRBJ2-3; TRBD2 matches 7 bases. The junction had 7 bases not matched to a gene; V was cut back by 7 bases and J by 5 bases. The CDR3 is made up of 13 amino acids. Germline V gene sequence: CDR1 SGDLS, CDR2 YYNGEE.

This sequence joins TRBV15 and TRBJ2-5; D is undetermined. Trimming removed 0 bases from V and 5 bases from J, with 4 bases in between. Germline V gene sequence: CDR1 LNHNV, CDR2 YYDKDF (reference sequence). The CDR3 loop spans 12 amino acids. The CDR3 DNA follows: TGTGCCACCAGCAGAGATCGGGAGACCCAGTACTTC. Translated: CATSRDRETQYF.

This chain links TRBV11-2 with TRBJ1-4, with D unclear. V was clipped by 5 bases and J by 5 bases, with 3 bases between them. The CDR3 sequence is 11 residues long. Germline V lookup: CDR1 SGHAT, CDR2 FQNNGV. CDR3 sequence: CASSPNEKLFF. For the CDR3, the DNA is TGTGCCAGCAGCCCAAATGAAAAACTGTTTTTT.

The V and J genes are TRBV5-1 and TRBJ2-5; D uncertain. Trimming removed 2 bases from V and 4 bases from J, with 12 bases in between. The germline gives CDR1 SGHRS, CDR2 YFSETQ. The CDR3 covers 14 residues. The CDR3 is CASSFTTRAETQYF. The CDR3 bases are TGCGCCAGCAGCTTTACGACCCGGGCAGAGACCCAGTACTTC.

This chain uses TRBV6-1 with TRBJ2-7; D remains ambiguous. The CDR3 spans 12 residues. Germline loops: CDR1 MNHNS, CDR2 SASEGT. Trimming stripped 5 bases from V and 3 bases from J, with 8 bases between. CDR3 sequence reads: CASSSTRYEQYF. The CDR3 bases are TGTGCCAGCAGTTCGACCCGCTACGAGCAGTACTTC.

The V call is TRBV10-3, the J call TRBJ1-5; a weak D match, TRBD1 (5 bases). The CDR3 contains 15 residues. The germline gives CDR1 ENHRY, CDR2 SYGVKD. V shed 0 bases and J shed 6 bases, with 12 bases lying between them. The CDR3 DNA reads TGTGCCATCAGTGAGTCAGGGCCAGGGACTCAGCCCCAGCATTTT. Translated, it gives CAISESGPGTQPQHF.

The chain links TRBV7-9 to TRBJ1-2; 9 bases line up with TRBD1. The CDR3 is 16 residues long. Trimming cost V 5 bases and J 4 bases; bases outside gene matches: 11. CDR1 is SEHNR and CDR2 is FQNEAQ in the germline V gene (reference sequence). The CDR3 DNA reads TGTGCCAGCAGCGTCGTCTCCGGACAGGGGACCTATGGCTACACCTTC. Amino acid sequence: CASSVVSGQGTYGYTF.